This T cell receptor (beta chain) was obtained from a study of control samples from healthy donors and cancer patients. Generated by immunoSEQ multiplex PCR, the TCRdb table keeps only in-frame clones and is missing some. The sample consists of roughly 100,000 clones, around 88% of them appearing once. Trimming cost V 5 bases and J 7 bases; bases outside gene matches: 8. The CDR3 covers 13 residues. The sequenced sample was PBMCs. The rearrangement uses TRBV12-3 or TRBV12-4 and TRBJ2-7; TRBD1 matches at 7 bases. The sequence was obtained from a man in his fifties or sixties with lung cancer. The CDR3 DNA is TGTGCCAGCAGTCTTACAGGGGTAGGAGAGCAGTACTTC. As protein: CASSLTGVGEQYF.